The clone carrying this TCR beta chain occurred a few times. Its antigen is as yet unknown. Purified naive CD4+ T cells were depleted of CD25+ Tregs. General observations from the study: Greatest tumor Treg TCR overlap was with tumor naive CD4+ cells. Whole repertoires were not studied in the larger cohort, only one V-J beta rearrangement.

The germline V gene encodes CDR1 SNHLY and CDR2 FYNNEI. CDR3 length: 13 amino acids. Deletions cut 3 bases from V and 4 bases from J, with 7 bases between. From the 5' RACE reads, TCRdb called clonotypes with MiXCR, one entry per CDR3 protein. The sample includes under 35,000 distinct CDR3 sequences, 26% of them seen just once. The TCR originated in a female donor with breast cancer. Material for sequencing was naive CD4+ T cells sorted from a lymph node. Regarding subset: naive CD4+ T cells, CD4+CD45RA+CD25-. This sequence joins TRBV2 and TRBJ1-5; D not certain. Here the CDR3 DNA reads TGTGCCAGCAGTGAGATCGGTAATCAGCCCCAGCATTTT. Translated: CASSEIGNQPQHF.